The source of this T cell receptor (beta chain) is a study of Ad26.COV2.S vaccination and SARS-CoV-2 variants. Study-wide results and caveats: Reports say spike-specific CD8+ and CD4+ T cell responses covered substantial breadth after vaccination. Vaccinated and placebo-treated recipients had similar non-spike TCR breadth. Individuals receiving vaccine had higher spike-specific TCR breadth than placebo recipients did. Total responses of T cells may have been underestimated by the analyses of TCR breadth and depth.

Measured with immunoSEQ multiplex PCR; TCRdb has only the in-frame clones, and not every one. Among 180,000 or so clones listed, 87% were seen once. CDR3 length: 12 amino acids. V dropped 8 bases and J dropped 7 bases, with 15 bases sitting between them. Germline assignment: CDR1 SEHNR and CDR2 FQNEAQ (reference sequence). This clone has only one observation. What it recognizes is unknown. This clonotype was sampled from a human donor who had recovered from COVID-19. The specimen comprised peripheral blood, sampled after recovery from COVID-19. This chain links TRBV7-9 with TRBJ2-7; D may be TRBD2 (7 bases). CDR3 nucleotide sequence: TGTGCCAGCGACGGGGGGCTGGGTGAGCAGTACTTC. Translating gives CASDGGLGEQYF.